The source of this TCR beta chain is a study of blood T cell repertoires in COVID-19. About the study: The cDNA or gDNA used as material had been derived from T cells, B-cell-depleted T cells, or PBMCs.

V trimming: 4 bases; J trimming: 7 bases; junction bases outside the gene matches: 7. The CDR3 runs 14 residues. From germline, CDR1 is KGHSH and CDR2 LQKENI. Authors' processing steps: Reference gene primer amplification gave nucleated cell count estimates. Libraries were prepared by immunoSEQ multiplex PCR; TCRdb keeps only in-frame clonotypes and omits some of them. The V and J calls and the clone size are those of that table, but D and trimming were determined from the DNA. The repertoire includes nearly 95,000 clones, roughly 90% of them detected once, and less than 2% sits in the top ten. The receptor was derived from a human donor with active COVID-19. The donor label of this sample is uncertain. Sequences were obtained from peripheral blood. This chain uses TRBV18 with TRBJ1-2, with TRBD1 identical over 9 bases. The CDR3: CASSLGQGWSGYTF. The CDR3 bases are TGTGCCAGCTCACTGGGACAGGGCTGGAGTGGCTACACCTTC.